This T cell receptor beta chain was captured in a study of CD8 T cells in Susac syndrome. The RNA input was roughly 0.45 to 1 ug, and it was reverse transcribed with random hexamers. Each CDR3 protein gets one entry after TCRdb re-called the immunoSEQ multiplex PCR reads with MiXCR. The sample yields 150,000 to 200,000 distinct CDR3 sequences, approximately 95% seen once. The CDR3 is 13 residues long. Trimming removed 7 bases from V and 6 bases from J, with 15 bases in between. CDR1 and CDR2 from the germline V gene are SNHLY and FYNNEI. The receptor was isolated from a human donor with multiple sclerosis. The V and J genes are TRBV2 and TRBJ1-2, with a weak D call TRBD1 (6 bases). Sequenced input: CD4+ T cells from PBMCs. CDR3 region: CASIFGTRNGYTF. The CDR3 DNA reads as TGTGCCAGCATATTCGGGACAAGAAATGGCTACACCTTC.